This TCR beta chain comes out of a study of blood T cell repertoires in COVID-19. Study as a whole: The origin of the acute and convalescent COVID-19 samples was the United States, Italy and Spain. T cells, B-cell-depleted T cells, or PBMCs provided the cDNA or gDNA that served as material.

Authors' processing steps: Amplification of reference gene primers provided the estimated nucleated cell counts. Produced via immunoSEQ multiplex PCR; TCRdb's table is partial and in-frame only. That table supplies the V and J calls and clone size; D and trimming were determined from the DNA. The profile shows about 100,000 clones, roughly 84% of them singletons. V gave up 5 bases and J gave up 6 bases; unmatched junction bases: 4. This CDR3 is 12 amino acids long. Per the germline V gene, CDR1 is SGHRS and CDR2 is YFSETQ. The receptor was isolated from a human donor in a cohort sampled during active COVID-19. Sample: peripheral blood. The rearrangement links TRBV5-1 to TRBJ2-7; 8 bases are shared with TRBD1. CDR3 DNA: TGCGCCAGCAGGTCCACAGGGGGCGAGCAGTACTTC. It codes for CASRSTGGEQYF.